This entry is about one T cell receptor beta chain. Its antigen remains unknown. These data come from a study of T cell responses to AZD1222 COVID-19 vaccine. Study results and caveats: Researchers took repertoire samples only after the peak T cell response had come. Most donors were white British, females outnumbered males, and clonal diversity was possibly underestimated.

TCRdb's copy holds only in-frame clones and misses some; the assay was immunoSEQ multiplex PCR. The table shows about 70,000 clones, with approximately 91% occurring only once. The sample was peripheral blood, taken on day 0 of MenACWY control vaccination. This clonotype originated in an adult in good health.

The CDR3 region is CASSLGGQFNEKLFF. CDR3 sequence (DNA): TGTGCCAGCAGTTTAGGTGGGCAGTTTAATGAAAAACTGTTTTTT. The chain recombines TRBV28 with TRBJ1-4; the D is unclear. Germline-derived CDR1 and CDR2 are MDHEN and SYDVKM. The CDR3 spans 15 residues. Trimming took 2 bases from V and 4 from J, leaving 11 bases between them.